Listed here are 21 T cell receptor beta chains from one sample, sequenced in a study of T cell responses to AZD1222 COVID-19 vaccine. The table came from immunoSEQ multiplex PCR; TCRdb's copy has only in-frame clones and leaves some out. This repertoire shows about 170,000 clones, around 89% found once; its top ten account for about 6.9%. Sequencing was performed on peripheral blood, taken on day 0 of AZD1222 vaccination. The receptors were gathered from an adult in good health.

The chain uses TRBV28 and TRBJ1-2, with D possibly matching TRBD1 (6 bases). CDR1 and CDR2 from the germline V gene are MDHEN and SYDVKM. This CDR3 region has 13 residues. V shed 5 bases and J shed 6 bases, with 13 bases lying between them. The CDR3 spells CASSAQGRHGYTF. The CDR3 DNA follows: TGTGCCAGCAGTGCCCAGGGGCGACATGGCTACACCTTC.

The CDR3 DNA sequence: TGTGCCAGCAGCTTAGGTGTTAATGAAAAACTGTTTTTT. As protein: CASSLGVNEKLFF. The chain is built from TRBV7-2 and TRBJ1-4; unclear D gene. This CDR3 spans 13 amino acids. CDR1 and CDR2 (germline): SGHTA, FQGNSA. Trimming took 1 base from V and 4 from J, leaving 4 bases between them. Combining the CDR3 with reference TRBV7-2 and TRBJ1-4 gives the whole variable domain GAGVSQSPSNKVTEKGKDVELRCDPISGHTALYWYRQSLGQGLEFLIYFQGNSAPDKSGLPSDRFSAERTGGSVSTLTIQRTQQEDSAVYLCASSLGVNEKLFFGSGTQLSVL.

V usage is TRBV18 and J usage is TRBJ1-2; 8 nucleotides line up with TRBD1. This CDR3 has 13 amino acids. CDR1 KGHSH and CDR2 LQKENI come from the germline V gene. Germline trimming cut 5 bases from V and 5 bases from J; bases unmatched to any gene: 4. The CDR3 DNA follows: TGTGCCAGCTCATCTACAGGGGGGTATGGCTACACCTTC. Encoded protein: CASSSTGGYGYTF. The full variable domain, rest sourced from reference TRBV18 and TRBJ1-2, is NAGVMQNPRHLVRRRGQEARLRCSPMKGHSHVYWYRQLPEEGLKFMVYLQKENIIDESGMPKERFSAEFPKEGPSILRIQQVVRGDSAAYFCASSSTGGYGYTFGSGTRLTVV.

The chain joins TRBV5-6 to TRBJ2-7; D remains ambiguous. With 2 bases removed from V and 1 base from J, the gap between germline ends came to 4 bases. CDR1 and CDR2 from the germline V gene are SGHDT and YYEEEE. The CDR3 is 12 amino acids. DNA of the CDR3: TGTGCCAGCAGCTTAAATTCCTACGAGCAGTACGTC. This translates into CASSLNSYEQYV.

The sample holds one count of this clone. The V and J genes are TRBV18 and TRBJ2-6; no definite D call. CDR3 length: 15 residues. Germline V gene data show CDR1 as KGHSH and CDR2 as LQKENI. Trimming removed 0 bases from V and 1 base from J, with 4 bases in between. The CDR3, as DNA: TGTGCCAGCTCACCACCGCTATCTGGGGCCAACGTCCTGACTTTC. Protein sequence: CASSPPLSGANVLTF.

The gene calls are TRBV5-4 and TRBJ1-1, with D possibly matching TRBD1 (5 bases). V gave up 4 bases and J gave up 5 bases, with 12 bases separating them. Per the germline V gene, CDR1 is SGHNT and CDR2 is YYREEE (reference sequence). The CDR3 length is 13 residues. In DNA, the CDR3 is TGTGCCAGCAGCCGGGACGTTTCTACTGAAGCTTTCTTT. It is translated as CASSRDVSTEAFF.

This clone was recorded only once. This sequence joins TRBV19 and TRBJ2-7, with D possibly being TRBD1 (5 bases). Per germline, CDR1 LNHDA and CDR2 SQIVND (reference sequence). The CDR3 runs 14 residues. Trimming removed 3 bases from V and 5 bases from J, with 14 bases in between. The CDR3 loop reads CASSMVRQGDEQYV. CDR3 sequence (DNA): TGTGCCAGTAGTATGGTACGGCAAGGGGACGAGCAGTACGTC.

In its sample, this clone ranks as medium-sized (0.01 to 0.1%). The chain uses TRBV5-1 and TRBJ1-4, with a weak D call TRBD1 (5 bases). In germline, CDR1 is SGHRS, CDR2 YFSETQ. The CDR3 loop spans 15 amino acids. Trimming removed 6 bases at V and 10 bases at J, with 22 bases between. Here the CDR3 DNA reads TGCGCCAGCACCTATGCGGGGCTCCCCCGAGGAAAACTGTTTTTT. Protein: CASTYAGLPRGKLFF.

The chain uses TRBV7-3 and TRBJ1-5, with unresolved D. The germline V gene encodes CDR1 SGHTA and CDR2 FQGTGA. The CDR3 sequence is 13 residues long. The V end was cut by 1 base, the J end by 3 bases, with 4 bases between. The CDR3 region has the DNA TGTGCCAGCAGCTTAAGTCCCAATCAGCCCCAGCATTTT. It codes for CASSLSPNQPQHF.

This clone showed up just a few times. The CDR3 DNA is TGCGCCAGCAGCCAAGCGGCCGGGACAGGGGCCTACGAGCAGTACGTC. Its protein product is CASSQAAGTGAYEQYV. V gene TRBV4-1 combines with J gene TRBJ2-7; 10 bases fit TRBD1. The V gene's germline CDR1 is MGHRA and CDR2 YSYEKL. This CDR3 has 16 residues. Trimming at V came to 1 base and at J to 2 bases, leaving 5 bases not matched to a gene.

The genes are TRBV2 and TRBJ2-7; D unclear. Germline V gene sequence: CDR1 SNHLY, CDR2 FYNNEI. CDR3 size: 12 residues. V was clipped by 1 base and J by 9 bases, with 10 bases between them. The CDR3 DNA reads as TGTGCCAGCAGTGAAGTAAAGGCAGCGCAGTACTTC. This codes for CASSEVKAAQYF.

CDR3 coding DNA: TGTGCCACCAGTGATTTTACGGGGTCCGATACGCAGTATTTT. Translation: CATSDFTGSDTQYF. The rearrangement joins TRBV24-1 to TRBJ2-3; a weak D match, TRBD2 (5 bases). CDR1 is KGHDR, CDR2 SFDVKD, per germline. The CDR3 extends over 14 amino acids. V was cut by 1 base and J by 6 bases, with 10 bases left in between.

The V gene is TRBV19, the J gene TRBJ1-3; a possible D gene is TRBD1 (6 bases). Looked up from germline, CDR1 is LNHDA and CDR2 is SQIVND (reference sequence). The V gene lost 4 bases and the J gene lost 4 bases, with 14 bases spanning the gap. The CDR3 extends over 15 amino acids. The CDR3 spells CASSTGRTEGNTIYF. The CDR3 DNA reads TGTGCCAGTAGTACCGGACGGACAGAGGGAAACACCATATATTTT.

This chain uses TRBV14 with TRBJ2-2; 8 bases line up with TRBD1. The CDR3 has 14 amino acids. V dropped 6 bases and J dropped 2; count of bases not matched to a gene: 2. Germline-derived CDR1 and CDR2 are SGHDN and FVKESK. The CDR3 here is CASRGTGNTGELFF. CDR3 coding DNA: TGTGCCAGCAGAGGGACAGGAAACACCGGGGAGCTGTTTTTT.

CDR3 amino acids: CASSYSGTVNTEAFF. The CDR3 DNA follows: TGTGCCAGCAGTTACTCCGGGACAGTGAACACTGAAGCTTTCTTT. This sequence joins TRBV6-5 and TRBJ1-1, with 7 bases lining up with TRBD1. This CDR3 comprises 15 residues. Looked up from germline, CDR1 is MNHEY and CDR2 is SVGAGI. With V trimmed by 0 bases and J by 0 bases, 1 base remained unmatched.

This chain connects TRBV5-6 to TRBJ2-3, with D perhaps TRBD2 (5 bases). Germline V gene data show CDR1 as SGHDT and CDR2 as YYEEEE. This CDR3 contains 15 residues. V was clipped by 5 bases and J by 2 bases, with 15 bases between them. This chain's CDR3 is CASRYFGELTDTQYF. The DNA of the CDR3 is TGTGCCAGCAGGTATTTCGGGGAACTCACAGATACGCAGTATTTT.

The chain uses TRBV21-1 and TRBJ1-3. TRBV21-1 is assigned pseudogene status. There are 19 residues in the CDR3. The chain's CDR3 is CASSKADDLRTDRGNTIYF. DNA of the CDR3: TGTGCCAGCAGCAAAGCGGACGATTTAAGGACGGATCGTGGAAACACCATATATTTT.

J is TRBJ1-3 and V is TRBV7-2, with D maybe TRBD1 (5 bases). The germline gives CDR1 SGHTA, CDR2 FQGNSA. Between the trimmed V and J ends, which lost 5 bases and 0 bases, there was a span of 11 bases. This CDR3 contains 15 residues. CDR3 nucleotides: TGTGCCAGCAGCCAAGGGACCAACTCTGGAAACACCATATATTTT. This codes for CASSQGTNSGNTIYF.

The chain recombines TRBV18 with TRBJ2-2; TRBD1 might be the D (5 bases). Looked up from germline, CDR1 is KGHSH and CDR2 is LQKENI. The CDR3 runs to 17 residues. The V end lost 2 bases, the J end lost 3 bases, and 16 bases lay between the germline ends. The DNA of the CDR3 is TGTGCCAGCTCACCAGTGGTGCAGGGTTTGGACACCGGGGAGCTGTTTTTT. Protein product: CASSPVVQGLDTGELFF.

The chain recombines TRBV13 with TRBJ2-7; 8 bases are shared with TRBD1. This CDR3 is 14 amino acids long. Per the germline V gene, CDR1 is PRHDT and CDR2 is FYEKMQ (reference sequence). Trimming took 5 bases from V and 7 from J; bases not matched to a gene: 10. CDR3 DNA sequence: TGTGCCAGCAGCCCGCGGACAGGGTTCGGGGAGCAGTACTTC. Protein: CASSPRTGFGEQYF.

This chain connects TRBV20-1 to TRBJ2-1; possible D gene TRBD2, 5 bases. The CDR3 contains 11 residues. Trimming removed 6 bases at V and 5 bases at J, with 8 bases between. The germline V gene encodes CDR1 DFQATT and CDR2 SNEGSKA (reference sequence). CDR3 nucleotides: TGCAGTGCGAGGGATGACAATGAGCAGTTCTTC. This codes for CSARDDNEQFF.